This entry concerns a single TCR beta chain. This record belongs to a study of cytotoxic CD8 clonotypes in ibrutinib-treated CLL. This table comes from immunoSEQ multiplex PCR, and its TCRdb copy is limited to in-frame clones, with some not included. The table shows 52,000 or so clones, with 50% to 70% occurring only once. The CDR3 runs 15 residues. Trimming removed 4 bases from V and 5 bases from J, with 20 bases in between. Germline CDR1 is SQVTM and CDR2 is ANQGSEA. This chain connects TRBV29-1 to TRBJ2-5; tentatively, D is TRBD1 (6 bases). Source: PBMCs, taken at disease progression, from a patient treated with ibrutinib. This clonotype was sampled from a human donor with chronic lymphocytic leukemia. The CDR3 bases are TGCAGCGTTGTTTCACAGGGTCTCGGATGGGAGACCCAGTACTTC. This translates into CSVVSQGLGWETQYF.